A single TCR beta chain is shown here with its context. The data were taken from a study of blood T cell repertoires in COVID-19. Original handling: Researchers report that nucleated cell counts were estimated from reference gene primer amplification. The table came from immunoSEQ multiplex PCR; TCRdb's copy has only in-frame clones and leaves some out. V and J calls and clone size come straight from that table; D and trimming were deduced from the DNA. The sample holds tens of thousands of clones, 80% to 90% seen once. Trimming left V 4 bases short and J 2 bases short, with 12 bases between. Germline CDR1 reads SGHRS; CDR2 reads YFSETQ. CDR3 length: 14 amino acids.

The chain employs TRBV5-1 and TRBJ2-5; TRBD1 is a possible D gene (6 bases). This receptor was identified in a man older than 75 with COVID-19, enrolled during active disease. Input material: peripheral blood. In DNA, the CDR3 is TGCGCCAGCAGCATGGGGACACTTCAAGAGACCCAGTACTTC. Residues: CASSMGTLQETQYF.